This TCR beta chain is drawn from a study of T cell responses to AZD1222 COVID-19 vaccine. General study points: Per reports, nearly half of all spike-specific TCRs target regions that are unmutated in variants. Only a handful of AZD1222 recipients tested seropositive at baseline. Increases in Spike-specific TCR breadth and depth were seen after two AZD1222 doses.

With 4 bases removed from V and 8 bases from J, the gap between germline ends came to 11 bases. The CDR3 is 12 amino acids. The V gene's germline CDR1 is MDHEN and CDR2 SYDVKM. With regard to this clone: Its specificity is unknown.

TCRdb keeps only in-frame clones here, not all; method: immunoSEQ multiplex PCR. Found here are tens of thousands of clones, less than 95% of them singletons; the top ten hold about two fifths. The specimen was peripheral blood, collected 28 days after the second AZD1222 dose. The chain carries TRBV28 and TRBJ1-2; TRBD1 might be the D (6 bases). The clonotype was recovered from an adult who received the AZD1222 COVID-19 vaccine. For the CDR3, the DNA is TGTGCCAGCAGTTCACAGGGTGAAGGCTACACCTTC. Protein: CASSSQGEGYTF.